This is a list of T cell receptor beta chains from one sample in a study of OX40 agonist ivuxolimab in advanced cancers. The assay was immunoSEQ multiplex PCR, and TCRdb's table has in-frame clones only and misses some. This table has approximately 41,000 clones, roughly 90% appearing once. Sequenced here: CD4+ or CD8+ T cells sorted from blood, sampled in a trial of the OX40 agonist ivuxolimab. These receptors came from an adult with an advanced solid tumor such as melanoma, head and neck, liver or kidney cancer. Each CDR3 is given with its conserved first and last residue. The order of the fields is J gene, clone size, V gene, D gene, CDR3 protein, CDR3 DNA. A D gene is named only where the DNA matches it firmly. The size entry is marked missing in some rows and otherwise reads once, few, many or a size class.

TRBJ2-2,-,TRBV10-3,TRBD2,CAIKPSGLARNLSTGELFF,TGTGCCATCAAGCCGTCCGGACTAGCGAGAAACTTATCTACCGGGGAGCTGTTTTTT
TRBJ2-3,-,TRBV5-1,TRBD1,CASSTQGTDSTDTQYF,TGCGCCAGCAGCACACAAGGGACAGATAGCACAGATACGCAGTATTTT
TRBJ2-5,-,TRBV2,-,CASSEAETWASPPTQYF,TGTGCCAGCAGTGAAGCCGAAACTTGGGCTAGCCCCCCAACCCAGTACTTC
TRBJ2-2,once,TRBV2,TRBD1,CATHRDRILRDGELFF,TGTGCCACCCACCGGGACAGAATATTACGCGACGGGGAGCTGTTTTTT
TRBJ1-4,-,TRBV7-9,-,CASSPIGRTERLFF,TGTGCCAGCAGCCCGATAGGGCGTACAGAAAGACTGTTTTTT
TRBJ1-1,-,TRBV6-1,-,CASSPRNPGRTEAFF,TGTGCCAGCAGTCCCAGAAACCCGGGGCGCACTGAAGCTTTCTTT
TRBJ2-3,-,TRBV6-5,-,CASSYSGTSTDTQYF,TGTGCCAGCAGTTACTCGGGGACTAGCACAGATACGCAGTATTTT
TRBJ2-7,-,TRBV19,-,CASSLIGTYEQYF,TGTGCCAGTAGTCTGATAGGAACCTACGAGCAGTACTTC
TRBJ2-1,-,TRBV7-2,-,CASNYRDRYNEQFF,TGTGCCAGCAACTACCGGGACCGGTACAATGAGCAGTTCTTC
TRBJ2-5,-,TRBV5-1,TRBD2,CASSFAGGDVETQYF,TGCGCCAGCAGCTTCGCGGGGGGGGATGTAGAGACCCAGTACTTC
TRBJ2-3,-,TRBV7-2,-,CASSLAGSAVPDTQYF,TGTGCCAGCAGCTTAGCAGGGTCAGCGGTTCCAGATACGCAGTATTTT
TRBJ1-1,-,TRBV11-2,TRBD1,CASSSSPDRPEAFF,TGTGCCAGCAGCTCATCCCCGGACAGGCCTGAAGCTTTCTTT
TRBJ2-2,-,TRBV7-2,-,CASRSAPGPWNTGELFF,TGTGCCAGCAGATCCGCCCCGGGACCTTGGAACACCGGGGAGCTGTTTTTT
TRBJ1-1,-,TRBV18,TRBD1,CASSPQGTGAGTEAFF,TGTGCCAGCTCACCCCAGGGGACAGGGGCGGGTACTGAAGCTTTCTTT
TRBJ2-1,-,TRBV27,-,CASSFLGGNEQFF,TGTGCCAGCAGTTTTCTAGGGGGGAATGAGCAGTTCTTC
TRBJ1-2,-,TRBV5-5,-,CASSPSAGESLYGYTF,TGTGCCAGCAGCCCGTCGGCCGGGGAAAGCCTCTATGGCTACACCTTC
TRBJ2-1,-,TRBV5-1,-,CASSLVLAYNEQFF,TGCGCCAGCAGCTTGGTACTAGCATACAATGAGCAGTTCTTC
TRBJ2-7,-,TRBV7-2,-,CASALGAGSYEQYF,TGTGCCAGCGCCCTCGGGGCCGGCTCCTACGAGCAGTACTTC
TRBJ1-6,-,TRBV10-3,-,CAISESSGAASPLHF,TGTGCCATCAGTGAGTCGTCGGGGGCTGCTTCACCCCTCCACTTT
TRBJ2-3,-,TRBV7-2,TRBD2,CASSSRSGGLTDTQYF,TGTGCCAGCAGCTCCCGAAGCGGGGGCCTCACAGATACGCAGTATTTT
TRBJ2-7,-,TRBV19,-,CASSVTGTYEQYF,TGTGCCAGTAGTGTCACGGGGACCTACGAGCAGTACTTC
TRBJ2-7,-,TRBV19,TRBD1,CASSIQGAYEQYF,TGTGCCAGTAGTATACAGGGGGCCTACGAGCAGTACTTC
TRBJ2-7,once,TRBV19,-,CASSISGSLLDLYF,TGTGCCAGTAGTATTTCCGGGAGTCTTCTCGATCTGTACTTC
TRBJ2-7,-,TRBV5-5,TRBD2,CASSSRDYSSYEQYF,TGTGCCAGCAGCAGCCGGGACTACTCCTCCTACGAGCAGTACTTC
TRBJ1-5,-,TRBV18,-,CASSPTLTGQPQHF,TGTGCCAGCTCACCAACATTGACGGGTCAGCCCCAGCATTTT
TRBJ2-5,-,TRBV4-2,TRBD1,CASSLPDRAETQYF,TGTGCCAGCAGCCTTCCGGACAGGGCGGAGACCCAGTACTTC
TRBJ2-6,-,TRBV19,-,CASRHRSGANVLTF,TGTGCCAGTAGACATCGCTCTGGGGCCAACGTCCTGACTTTC
TRBJ1-2,-,TRBV18,TRBD1,CASSLTGTGAGYGYTF,TGTGCCAGCTCACTCACCGGGACAGGGGCGGGCTATGGCTACACCTTC
TRBJ1-1,-,TRBV21-1,-,CASSKTLPSGLNTEAFF,TGTGCCAGCAGCAAAACCCTGCCTTCGGGGCTGAACACTGAAGCTTTCTTT
TRBJ2-7,-,TRBV11-2,TRBD1,CASSWNRGLSEQYF,TGTGCCAGCAGTTGGAACAGGGGGCTCTCCGAGCAGTACTTC
TRBJ1-4,-,TRBV6-1,-,CASSDRQATNEKLFF,TGTGCCAGCAGTGACCGACAGGCAACTAATGAAAAACTGTTTTTT
TRBJ2-7,-,TRBV6-5,-,CASSYDRREAYEQYF,TGTGCCAGCAGTTACGATAGGCGTGAGGCCTACGAGCAGTACTTC
TRBJ2-5,-,TRBV9,-,CASSGMSGNQETQYF,TGTGCCAGCAGCGGAATGTCAGGGAATCAAGAGACCCAGTACTTC
TRBJ2-7,-,TRBV5-4,TRBD1,CATTRTGASYEQYF,TGTGCCACGACCCGGACAGGGGCCAGTTACGAGCAGTACTTC
TRBJ1-2,once,TRBV23-1,-,CASSQSTKIQGHYGYTF,TGCGCCAGCAGTCAATCGACGAAAATACAGGGACACTATGGCTACACCTTC
TRBJ1-6,-,TRBV7-6,-,CASSLVAGYYNSPLHF,TGTGCCAGCAGCTTAGTCGCCGGATACTATAATTCACCCCTCCACTTT
TRBJ2-7,-,TRBV5-6,-,CASSKYDRAYEQYF,TGTGCCAGCAGCAAGTACGACAGAGCCTACGAGCAGTACTTC
TRBJ1-2,-,TRBV4-2,TRBD1,CASSPGGTGVWSGYTF,TGTGCCAGCAGCCCGGGAGGGACAGGGGTTTGGAGTGGCTACACCTTC
TRBJ1-4,-,TRBV6-5,-,CASSATGTGEKLFF,TGTGCCAGCAGCGCGACGGGAACGGGTGAAAAACTGTTTTTT
TRBJ1-4,-,TRBV5-4,-,CASSIGPTYRATNEKLFF,TGTGCCAGCAGTATTGGGCCGACGTATCGGGCAACTAATGAAAAACTGTTTTTT
TRBJ2-1,-,TRBV2,-,CASSDGGYNEQFF,TGTGCCAGCAGTGATGGTGGCTACAATGAGCAGTTCTTC
TRBJ1-2,-,TRBV20-1,-,CSAARGDGYTF,TGCAGTGCTGCCCGAGGGGATGGCTACACCTTC
TRBJ2-1,-,TRBV9,TRBD2,CASSISGGENEQFF,TGTGCCAGCAGCATTAGCGGGGGGGAGAATGAGCAGTTCTTC